Presented here are 16 T cell receptor beta chains from one specimen sequenced in a study of blood T cells in healthy people across ages. A second PCR of 7 to 11 cycles used a sample-barcoded 5' primer and a J-beta primer mix. In TCRdb, the 5' RACE reads were re-called with MiXCR into one record per CDR3 protein. The table lists around 1.5 million distinct CDR3 sequences, 40% to 50% of them singletons. Sequenced sample: blood. All receptors derive from a woman aged 18-35 years in good health.

This clonotype was seen a few times. The V and J genes are TRBV29-1 and TRBJ2-1; D is uncertain. This CDR3 is 13 amino acids long. The germline V gene has CDR1 SQVTM and CDR2 ANQGSEA. V lost 5 bases and J 3 bases, leaving 11 bases between the germline ends. CDR3 residues: CSVRGGGYNEQFF. Written as DNA, the CDR3 is TGCAGCGTTCGAGGCGGTGGCTACAATGAGCAGTTCTTC.

The CDR3 DNA reads TGCAGTGCACGTCCACTTCAGGGTTTGGGCAATCAGCCCCAGCATTTT. Its protein product is CSARPLQGLGNQPQHF. V usage is TRBV20-1 and J usage is TRBJ1-5; a weak D match, TRBD1 (5 bases). The CDR3 spans 16 residues. V lost 6 bases and J 2 bases, leaving 20 bases between the germline ends. Germline V gives CDR1 DFQATT, CDR2 SNEGSKA (reference sequence).

This chain joins TRBV6-1 and TRBJ1-1; a possible D gene is TRBD1 (5 bases). The CDR3 is 14 amino acids. Germline V CDR1 and CDR2: MNHNS, SASEGT. Trimming took 7 bases from V and 0 from J, leaving 12 bases between them. CDR3 DNA: TGTGCCAGCACACGGGACGTCTTGAACACTGAAGCTTTCTTT. Translation: CASTRDVLNTEAFF.

This chain connects TRBV6-4 to TRBJ1-5; the D is unclear. In germline, CDR1 is MRHNA, CDR2 SNTAGT. This CDR3 has 14 residues. Trimming left V 5 bases short and J 7 bases short, with 15 bases between. CDR3: CASSPGFGSQPQHF. The CDR3, as DNA: TGTGCCAGCAGTCCGGGGTTTGGGAGCCAGCCCCAGCATTTT.

V usage is TRBV20-1 and J usage is TRBJ1-2, with D perhaps matching TRBD1 (6 bases). Trimming took off 3 bases at V and 4 bases at J, with 12 bases between the two ends. The germline V gene has CDR1 DFQATT and CDR2 SNEGSKA (reference sequence). The CDR3 contains 13 residues. The CDR3 spells CSASGRQVYGYTF. For the CDR3, the DNA is TGCAGTGCTAGCGGTCGACAGGTCTATGGCTACACCTTC.

This clonotype was observed a handful of times. The rearrangement uses TRBV27 and TRBJ2-7, with a tentative D call TRBD1 (5 bases). CDR3 length equals 17 residues. The ends were cut back, 0 bases at V and 2 bases at J, with 17 bases in the middle. Germline V gives CDR1 MNHEY, CDR2 SMNVEV (reference sequence). CDR3 bases: TGTGCCAGCAGTTTATCTGGCAGGGCTACTCTTCCCTACGAGCAGTACTTC. This translates into CASSLSGRATLPYEQYF.

The table lists this clonotype with a few counts. The CDR3 nucleotides read TGTGCCAGCAGTGATGGCCGGACGCGGGAGACCCAGTACTTC. Its protein is CASSDGRTRETQYF. V is TRBV2 and J is TRBJ2-5, with no clear D. V was cut by 3 bases and J by 5 bases, with 13 bases left in between. The germline CDR1 and CDR2 sequences are SNHLY and FYNNEI. CDR3 length: 14 amino acids.

The sample holds a few counts of this clonotype. This chain connects TRBV6-1 to TRBJ2-1; 8 positions agree with TRBD2. The CDR3 is 15 residues long. CDR1 is MNHNS, CDR2 SASEGT, per germline. The J segment lost 9 bases and the V segment lost 3 bases, leaving 10 bases of the junction unmatched. CDR3 sequence (DNA): TGTGCCAGCAGTGATTGGGCCGGGGGGGTCGGTGAGCAGTTCTTC. Translating gives CASSDWAGGVGEQFF.

This clonotype was counted a few times. This chain uses TRBV7-2 with TRBJ2-3, with D hard to call. The germline V and J ends were trimmed by 1 base and 4 bases, with 12 bases remaining between them. The CDR3 length is 15 residues. Germline V lookup: CDR1 SGHTA, CDR2 FQGNSA. In DNA, the CDR3 is TGTGCCAGCAGCTTAGATCCACGACCGGCAGATACGCAGTATTTT. Its protein product is CASSLDPRPADTQYF.

The V and J genes are TRBV28 and TRBJ2-3; 9 nucleotides line up with TRBD2. CDR3 length equals 17 residues. V shed 6 bases, J shed 5 bases, and the junction held 15 bases outside the gene matches. Germline V gene sequence: CDR1 MDHEN, CDR2 SYDVKM. CDR3 loop: CASSLIRKAGGEDTQYF. The CDR3 DNA sequence: TGTGCCAGCAGCCTGATTCGTAAAGCGGGGGGCGAAGATACGCAGTATTTT.

The V and J genes are TRBV24-1 and TRBJ1-4; D gene unclear. The V gene lost 2 bases and the J gene lost 5 bases, with 11 bases spanning the gap. This CDR3 is built from 15 residues. The germline gives CDR1 KGHDR, CDR2 SFDVKD. In DNA, the CDR3 is TGTGCCACCAGTGATTCCGCGGACTCAAATGAAAAACTGTTTTTT. This sequence encodes CATSDSADSNEKLFF.

This clonotype was seen more than once but under ten times. The V call is TRBV5-1, the J call TRBJ2-1; a weak D match, TRBD2 (5 bases). Trimming cost V 0 bases and J 0 bases, with 19 bases left between them. This CDR3 comprises 19 residues. Germline V gene sequence: CDR1 SGHRS, CDR2 YFSETQ. CDR3 DNA sequence: TGCGCCAGCAGCTTGGAAGGACCGTTCTCGGGGAGCTCCTACAATGAGCAGTTCTTC. Protein product: CASSLEGPFSGSSYNEQFF.

This sequence joins TRBV6-5 and TRBJ1-6; no firm D call. The CDR3 is made up of 19 amino acids. The V gene's germline CDR1 is MNHEY and CDR2 SVGAGI. V lost 0 bases and J lost 9, with 24 bases in between. The CDR3 spells CASSYSKRPTWDIGSPLHF. The CDR3 nucleotides are TGTGCCAGCAGTTACTCGAAGCGGCCCACCTGGGATATTGGTTCACCCCTCCACTTT.

The chain is built from TRBV7-9 and TRBJ2-7, with unresolved D. The CDR3 is 13 amino acids. CDR1 and CDR2 from the germline V gene are SEHNR and FQNEAQ (reference sequence). The V end was cut by 2 bases, the J end by 6 bases, with 11 bases between. Written as DNA, the CDR3 is TGTGCCAGCAGCTTATTAGGGTTTAGCGAGCAGTACTTC. The encoded protein is CASSLLGFSEQYF. Full variable domain (missing parts from reference TRBV7-9 and TRBJ2-7): DTGVSQNPRHKITKRGQNVTFRCDPISEHNRLYWYRQTLGQGPEFLTYFQNEAQLEKSRLLSDRFSAERPKGSFSTLEIQRTEQGDSAMYLCASSLLGFSEQYFGPGTRLTVT.

The V call is TRBV6-5, the J call TRBJ1-3; no clear D gene. Trimming shortened V by 0 bases and J by 0 bases, and 6 bases separated the two germline ends. There are 15 residues in the CDR3. The germline gives CDR1 MNHEY, CDR2 SVGAGI. The CDR3 sequence: CASSYSTASGNTIYF. CDR3 sequence (DNA): TGTGCCAGCAGTTACTCGACGGCCTCTGGAAACACCATATATTTT.

This clonotype was detected a few times. The chain employs TRBV6-4 and TRBJ2-7, with 7 nucleotides matching TRBD2. Germline-derived CDR1 and CDR2 are MRHNA and SNTAGT. J was trimmed by 2 bases and V by 2 bases; bases with no gene match: 6. CDR3 length equals 15 residues. The CDR3 loop reads CASSDPRTRTYEQYF. Written as DNA, the CDR3 is TGTGCCAGCAGTGACCCGCGGACTAGGACCTACGAGCAGTACTTC.